This T cell receptor beta chain was sequenced in a study of shared clonotypes between healthy human individuals. Study details: Three CD4 naive, three CD4 memory, two CD8 naive and one CD8 memory plate were used per donor.

Trimming at V came to 7 bases and at J to 7 bases, leaving 5 bases not matched to a gene. The germline CDR1 and CDR2 sequences are ENHRY and SYGVKD. The CDR3 totals 13 residues. To note about this clone: The antigen is unknown.

Assay used: immunoSEQ multiplex PCR; TCRdb lists only in-frame clones, some missing. The table includes 1,400,000 or so clones, about 98.5% detected once. Study observations and caveats: Some naive CD4 clonotypes, 4% to 6%, turned up in common across four donors.

Sequenced sample: naive CD4+ T cells sorted from blood. Subset noted: CD45RA+ positively selected. This chain connects TRBV10-3 to TRBJ2-7; TRBD2 matches at 12 bases. The receptor was isolated from a man in his thirties or forties in good health. This CDR3 is CAIKSLAGGEQYF. The DNA of the CDR3 is TGTGCCATCAAGTCACTAGCGGGAGGAGAGCAGTACTTC.